This T cell receptor (beta chain) was recovered during a study of T cells in Graves' hyperthyroidism and ophthalmopathy. Study results and limitations: Most expanded thyroid clonotypes above 0.001 also appeared in blood.

RNA transcripts served as the template for amplifying TCR beta CDR3 regions. The study used the HTBI primer set for a first-round RT-PCR of the TCR CDR3. TCRdb reanalysed the multiplex PCR reads using MiXCR and keeps one entry per CDR3 protein. The sample lists about 380,000 distinct CDR3 sequences; approximately 13% were seen once. In patients aged 18 to 65, hyperthyroidism was newly diagnosed, with duration under 2 months. When hyperthyroidism was first diagnosed, the blood sample was taken, preceding any ophthalmopathy symptoms. A word on this clonotype: Its antigen remains unknown.

The V segment lost 1 base and the J segment 2 bases; nucleotides outside the gene matches: 4. CDR3 length equals 15 residues. CDR1 and CDR2 from the germline V gene are SGHRS and YFSETQ. The sequencing input was blood. The TCR comes from a man aged 25-45 years with Graves' hyperthyroidism that later progressed to Graves' ophthalmopathy. The chain combines TRBV5-1 with TRBJ2-7, with 9 positions matching TRBD2. CDR3: CASSLRTSDAYEQYF. CDR3 DNA sequence: TGCGCCAGCAGCTTGCGGACTAGCGACGCCTACGAGCAGTACTTC. The full variable domain, in which reference TRBV5-1 and TRBJ2-7 provide the parts outside the CDR3, is KAGVTQTPRYLIKTRGQQVTLSCSPISGHRSVSWYQQTPGQGLQFLFEYFSETQRNKGNFPGRFSGRQFSNSRSEMNVSTLELGDSALYLCASSLRTSDAYEQYFGPGTRLTVT.